One and the same sample provided the 25 T cell receptor beta chains below, sequenced in a study of T cell responses to AZD1222 COVID-19 vaccine. Profiling relied on immunoSEQ multiplex PCR, and the TCRdb table lists in-frame clones only, not all of them. The sample gives 92,000 or so clones, roughly nine tenths of which show up once; roughly 1.7% is in the top ten. The specimen comprised peripheral blood, sampled on day 0 of AZD1222 vaccination. These receptors were collected from an adult in good health.

The chain couples TRBV11-1 to TRBJ1-4; D gene unclear. The V gene's germline CDR1 is SGHAT and CDR2 FQDESV (reference sequence). This CDR3 spans 14 amino acids. V lost 4 bases to trimming and J lost 0 bases, with 6 bases between them. DNA of the CDR3: TGTGCCAGCAGCTCCCAGACAACTAATGAAAAACTGTTTTTT. The encoded protein is CASSSQTTNEKLFF.

The rearrangement joins TRBV21-1 to TRBJ2-2; the DNA was not used to check the table's D call, TRBD2. TRBV21-1 is tagged as a pseudogene. The CDR3 is 15 amino acids. CDR3: CASSKDSRAGGELFF. CDR3 bases: TGTGCCAGCAGCAAAGACAGTCGGGCGGGCGGGGAGCTGTTTTTT.

This clone was found a few times. The CDR3 region has the DNA TGTGCCAGCAGCTTATTGGTGACAGCTTACACTGAAGCTTTCTTT. Translated, it gives CASSLLVTAYTEAFF. V usage is TRBV11-1 and J usage is TRBJ1-1; weak D call: TRBD1 (5 bases). Germline V lookup: CDR1 SGHAT, CDR2 FQDESV (reference sequence). The CDR3 is made up of 15 amino acids. Trimming stripped 2 bases from V and 3 bases from J, with 13 bases between.

J is TRBJ1-2 and V is TRBV11-2; D unresolved. The CDR3 consists of 11 residues. V lost 5 bases and J lost 8, with 9 bases in between. Per germline, CDR1 SGHAT and CDR2 FQNNGV. The CDR3 DNA is TGTGCCAGCAGCGCCAAGCGGGGCTACACCTTC. This encodes CASSAKRGYTF.

The gene calls are TRBV2 and TRBJ2-1; D is ambiguous. Trimming pared 3 bases from V and 0 bases from J, leaving 9 bases between. The CDR3 is 15 residues long. Germline loops: CDR1 SNHLY, CDR2 FYNNEI. This chain's CDR3 is CASSDPQVSYNEQFF. The CDR3 nucleotides read TGTGCCAGCAGTGATCCCCAGGTCTCCTACAATGAGCAGTTCTTC.

The rearrangement links TRBV11-2 to TRBJ2-3; the D gene could be TRBD1 or TRBD2 (5 bases each). Germline loops: CDR1 SGHAT, CDR2 FQNNGV. The CDR3 has 15 residues. V lost 4 bases to trimming and J lost 5 bases, with 16 bases between them. The chain's CDR3 is CASSYSRVGGDTQYF. The DNA of the CDR3 is TGTGCCAGCAGCTATAGTCGGGTTGGGGGAGATACGCAGTATTTT.

CDR3 DNA: TGTGCCAGCAGCCAAGAGTCACAGGGGGTTGAAAAACTGTTTTTT. Amino acid sequence: CASSQESQGVEKLFF. This rearrangement joins TRBV4-2 to TRBJ1-4; the match to TRBD1 covers 8 bases. Germline assignment: CDR1 LGHNA and CDR2 YNFKEQ. V dropped 0 bases and J dropped 7; count of bases not matched to a gene: 4. The CDR3 runs 15 residues.

This chain links TRBV7-2 with TRBJ2-1, with 8 nucleotides matching TRBD2. The J segment lost 9 bases and the V segment lost 3 bases, leaving 7 bases of the junction unmatched. CDR3 length equals 14 residues. CDR1 and CDR2 (germline): SGHTA, FQGNSA. The CDR3 nucleotides read TGTGCCAGCAGCTTCTCCAGCGGGGGTCCTGAGCAGTTCTTC. As protein: CASSFSSGGPEQFF. The variable domain in full, with the rest retrieved from reference TRBV7-2 and TRBJ2-1, is GAGVSQSPSNKVTEKGKDVELRCDPISGHTALYWYRQSLGQGLEFLIYFQGNSAPDKSGLPSDRFSAERTGGSVSTLTIQRTQQEDSAVYLCASSFSSGGPEQFFGPGTRLTVL.

This clone was seen a few times. The V call is TRBV19, the J call TRBJ2-7; the D is unclear. CDR3 size: 11 residues. Germline values: CDR1 LNHDA, CDR2 SQIVND (reference sequence). The V gene lost 5 bases and the J gene lost 6 bases, with 8 bases spanning the gap. The chain's CDR3 is CASSVPSEQYF. DNA for the CDR3: TGTGCCAGTAGTGTTCCATCCGAGCAGTACTTC.

This clone occurred a few times. This chain links TRBV28 with TRBJ2-7; 7 bases are a match to TRBD1. This CDR3 has 15 amino acids. Trimming at V came to 5 bases and at J to 4 bases, leaving 11 bases not matched to a gene. From germline, CDR1 is MDHEN and CDR2 SYDVKM. Here the CDR3 reads CASSPPTGFLYEQYF. In nucleotides, the CDR3 is TGTGCCAGCAGTCCCCCGACAGGGTTCCTTTACGAGCAGTACTTC.

The chain is built from TRBV4-2 and TRBJ1-4; 12 bases line up with TRBD1. After removal of 3 bases from V and 8 bases from J, the junction contained 13 bases not matched to a gene. The germline V gene has CDR1 LGHNA and CDR2 YNFKEQ. The CDR3 totals 18 residues. CDR3 loop: CASSQLPGQGASREKLFF. Written as DNA, the CDR3 is TGTGCCAGCAGCCAGCTACCGGGACAGGGGGCTTCAAGAGAAAAACTGTTTTTT.

J is TRBJ1-4 and V is TRBV7-2; the D is unclear. The CDR3 covers 15 residues. V was clipped by 5 bases and J by 3 bases, with 13 bases between them. CDR1 is SGHTA and CDR2 is FQGNSA in the germline V gene. In DNA, the CDR3 is TGTGCCAGCAGCACTACATCTAGGGCTAATGAAAAACTGTTTTTT. It is translated as CASSTTSRANEKLFF.

This rearrangement joins TRBV3-1 (or the pseudogene TRBV3-2) to TRBJ1-2; 11 bases are a match to TRBD1. V dropped 3 bases and J dropped 8; count of bases not matched to a gene: 8. This CDR3 region has 15 residues. CDR1 is LGHDT, CDR2 YNNKEL, per germline (reference sequence). For the CDR3, the DNA is TGTGCCAGCAGCCAGGGACAGGGGGGATTTGGCGGCTACACCTTC. Protein sequence: CASSQGQGGFGGYTF.

The CDR3 DNA reads TGCGCCAGCAGTTCTCGCATGGGATCGGAAAGCTCCTACGAGCAGTACTTC. Translating it yields CASSSRMGSESSYEQYF. This sequence joins TRBV5-1 and TRBJ2-7; no clear D. There are 17 residues in the CDR3. Germline V gives CDR1 SGHRS, CDR2 YFSETQ. V was clipped by 5 bases and J by 0 bases, with 21 bases between them.

The CDR3 is CASRGQFNYGYTF. The CDR3 DNA is TGTGCCAGCAGGGGACAGTTTAACTATGGCTACACCTTC. This sequence joins TRBV6-5 and TRBJ1-2, with 7 bases aligning to TRBD1. The CDR3 runs to 13 residues. After removal of 6 bases from V and 1 base from J, the junction contained 2 bases not matched to a gene. The V gene's germline CDR1 is MNHEY and CDR2 SVGAGI.

The chain has TRBV5-1 and TRBJ2-1; 9 bases fit TRBD2. Trimming cost V 4 bases and J 13 bases; bases outside gene matches: 12. Germline CDR1 and CDR2: SGHRS and YFSETQ. The CDR3 consists of 14 residues. The CDR3 DNA reads TGCGCCAGCAGCCCCGGGGTAGCGGGGGAGCGACAGTTCTTC. Translating it yields CASSPGVAGERQFF. Filled out from reference TRBV5-1 and TRBJ2-1, the complete variable domain reads KAGVTQTPRYLIKTRGQQVTLSCSPISGHRSVSWYQQTPGQGLQFLFEYFSETQRNKGNFPGRFSGRQFSNSRSEMNVSTLELGDSALYLCASSPGVAGERQFFGPGTRLTVL.

The V and J genes are TRBV10-3 and TRBJ1-3; D is unresolved. The CDR3 length is 15 residues. V lost 2 bases, J lost 0 bases, and 8 bases lay in between. Germline CDR1 reads ENHRY; CDR2 reads SYGVKD. CDR3 loop: CAISEGSLSGNTIYF. As DNA, the CDR3 is TGTGCCATCAGTGAGGGCAGCCTCTCTGGAAACACCATATATTTT.

The chain uses TRBV5-5 and TRBJ1-2; possibly TRBD1 for D (5 bases). This CDR3 spans 14 amino acids. Germline values: CDR1 SGHKS, CDR2 YYEKEE (reference sequence). The V end lost 6 bases, the J end lost 8 bases, and 20 bases lay between the germline ends. CDR3 DNA sequence: TGTGCCAGCATCCAGGGAGGCCCTGCGTACGGCTACACCTTC. It encodes CASIQGGPAYGYTF. The complete variable domain, with remaining parts taken from reference TRBV5-5 and TRBJ1-2, reads DAGVTQSPTHLIKTRGQQVTLRCSPISGHKSVSWYQQVLGQGPQFIFQYYEKEERGRGNFPDRFSARQFPNYSSELNVNALLLGDSALYLCASIQGGPAYGYTFGSGTRLTVV.

This clone was counted once. The chain employs TRBV5-1 and TRBJ1-4; D is possibly TRBD1 (6 bases). The CDR3 contains 19 residues. V was shortened by 2 bases and J by 0 bases, with 20 bases between the two germline ends. Germline CDR1 is SGHRS and CDR2 is YFSETQ. This chain's CDR3 is CASSFGVGGDIATNEKLFF. Here the CDR3 DNA reads TGCGCCAGCAGCTTCGGAGTTGGGGGCGATATTGCAACTAATGAAAAACTGTTTTTT.

The chain joins TRBV4-1 to TRBJ1-2; the match to TRBD1 covers 9 bases. CDR1 and CDR2 from the germline V gene are MGHRA and YSYEKL. After removal of 0 bases from V and 3 bases from J, the junction contained 2 bases not matched to a gene. The CDR3 has 15 amino acids. The CDR3 here is CASSQDGTGYYGYTF. The DNA for the CDR3 is TGCGCCAGCAGCCAAGATGGGACAGGGTACTATGGCTACACCTTC.

The chain carries TRBV5-6 and TRBJ2-5, with a weak D call TRBD1 (5 bases). CDR3 size: 15 residues. Germline V gene data show CDR1 as SGHDT and CDR2 as YYEEEE. V was pared by 4 bases and J by 4 bases, with 17 bases between. CDR3 region: CASSRAKGVRETQYF. The CDR3 region has the DNA TGTGCCAGCAGCCGTGCCAAAGGGGTTAGAGAGACCCAGTACTTC.

The V and J genes are TRBV2 and TRBJ1-5, with a tentative D call TRBD1 (5 bases). V gave up 7 bases and J gave up 4 bases, with 14 bases separating them. Germline CDR1 is SNHLY and CDR2 is FYNNEI. The CDR3 contains 14 residues. CDR3 residues: CASIGEASNQPQHF. The CDR3 bases are TGTGCCAGCATAGGGGAAGCGTCTAATCAGCCCCAGCATTTT.

This clone occurred once. V and J are TRBV2 and TRBJ2-5; TRBD2 might be the D (7 bases). The CDR3 runs 17 residues. The V end was cut by 2 bases, the J end by 2 bases, with 18 bases between. From germline, CDR1 is SNHLY and CDR2 FYNNEI. As DNA, the CDR3 is TGTGCCAGCAGTGAACGTTTCGCGGGGGCCGCACAAGAGACCCAGTACTTC. Translating it yields CASSERFAGAAQETQYF.

The chain carries TRBV10-3 and TRBJ1-1, with D perhaps matching TRBD1 (5 bases). Germline V gives CDR1 ENHRY, CDR2 SYGVKD. The CDR3 spans 15 residues. Trimming removed 0 bases at V and 8 bases at J, with 16 bases between. The CDR3 nucleotides are TGTGCCATCAGTGAGTCGGGGGTCGGGTATGGCGAAGCTTTCTTT. Amino acids: CAISESGVGYGEAFF.

This sequence joins TRBV19 and TRBJ2-2, with TRBD1 as a possible D gene (6 bases). This CDR3 has 15 residues. Germline-derived CDR1 and CDR2 are LNHDA and SQIVND (reference sequence). V lost 5 bases and J lost 2, with 12 bases in between. CDR3 in DNA: TGTGCCAGTAGTCAACAGGGAAGTAACACCGGGGAGCTGTTTTTT. Protein: CASSQQGSNTGELFF.